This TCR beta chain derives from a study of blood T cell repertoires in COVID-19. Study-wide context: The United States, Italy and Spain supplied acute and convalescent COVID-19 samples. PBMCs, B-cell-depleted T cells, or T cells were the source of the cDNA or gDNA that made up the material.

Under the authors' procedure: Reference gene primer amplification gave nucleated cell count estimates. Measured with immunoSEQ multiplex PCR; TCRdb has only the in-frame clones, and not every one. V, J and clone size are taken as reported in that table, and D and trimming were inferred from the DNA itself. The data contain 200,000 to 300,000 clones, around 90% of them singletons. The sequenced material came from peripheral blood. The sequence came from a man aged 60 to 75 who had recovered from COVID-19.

In DNA, the CDR3 is TGTGCCAGCAGACAGGCCAACTATGGCTACACCTTC. This sequence encodes CASRQANYGYTF. The chain is built from TRBV9 and TRBJ1-2, with a possible D match to TRBD1 (5 bases). The germline V gene encodes CDR1 SGDLS and CDR2 YYNGEE. The CDR3 loop spans 12 amino acids. V was shortened by 5 bases and J by 2 bases, with 7 bases between the two germline ends.